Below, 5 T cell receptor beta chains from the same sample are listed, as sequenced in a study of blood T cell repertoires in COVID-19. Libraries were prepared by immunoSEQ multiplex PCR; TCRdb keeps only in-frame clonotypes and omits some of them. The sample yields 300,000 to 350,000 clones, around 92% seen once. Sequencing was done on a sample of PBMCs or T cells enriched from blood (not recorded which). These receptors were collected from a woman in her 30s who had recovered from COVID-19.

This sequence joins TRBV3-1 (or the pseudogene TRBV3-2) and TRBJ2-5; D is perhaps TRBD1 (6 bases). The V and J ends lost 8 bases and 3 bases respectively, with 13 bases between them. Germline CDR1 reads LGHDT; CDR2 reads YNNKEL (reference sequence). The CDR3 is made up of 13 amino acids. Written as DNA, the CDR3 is TGTGCCAGCGGATCGACAGGCGAAGAGACCCAGTACTTC. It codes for CASGSTGEETQYF.

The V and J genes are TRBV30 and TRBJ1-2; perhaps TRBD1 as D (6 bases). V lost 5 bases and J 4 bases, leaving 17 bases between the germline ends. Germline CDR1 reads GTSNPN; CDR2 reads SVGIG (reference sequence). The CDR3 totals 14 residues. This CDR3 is CAWAGHTTTYGYTF. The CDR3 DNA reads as TGTGCCTGGGCGGGACACACTACGACCTATGGCTACACCTTC.

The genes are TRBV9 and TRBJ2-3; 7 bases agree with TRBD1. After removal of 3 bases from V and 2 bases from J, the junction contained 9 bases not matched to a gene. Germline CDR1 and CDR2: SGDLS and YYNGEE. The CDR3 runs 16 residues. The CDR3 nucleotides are TGTGCCAGCAGCGCGGCCGGGACAGAGCTCACAGATACGCAGTATTTT. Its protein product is CASSAAGTELTDTQYF. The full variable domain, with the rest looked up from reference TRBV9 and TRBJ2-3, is DSGVTQTPKHLITATGQRVTLRCSPRSGDLSVYWYQQSLDQGLQFLIQYYNGEERAKGNILERFSAQQFPDLHSELNLSSLELGDSALYFCASSAAGTELTDTQYFGPGTRLTVL.

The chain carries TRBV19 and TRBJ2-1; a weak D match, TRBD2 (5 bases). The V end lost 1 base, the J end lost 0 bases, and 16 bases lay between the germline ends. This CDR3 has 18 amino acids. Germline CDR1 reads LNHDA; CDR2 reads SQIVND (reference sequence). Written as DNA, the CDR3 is TGTGCCAGTAGTATAGGTATCAGCGGAAGGAGCTCCTACAATGAGCAGTTCTTC. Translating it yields CASSIGISGRSSYNEQFF.

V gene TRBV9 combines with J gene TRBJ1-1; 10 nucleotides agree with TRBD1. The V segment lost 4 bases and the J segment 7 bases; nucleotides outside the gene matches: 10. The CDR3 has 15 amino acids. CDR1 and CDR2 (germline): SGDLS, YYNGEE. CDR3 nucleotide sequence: TGTGCCAGCAGCCCTCGACAGGGGGCGAGGGTTGAAGCTTTCTTT. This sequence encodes CASSPRQGARVEAFF.